This TCR beta chain appears in the sequencing data of a study of CD8 T cells in Susac syndrome. RNA in amounts of about 0.45 to 1 ug was reverse transcribed with random hexamers. An immunoSEQ multiplex PCR generated amplified TCR beta CDR3 products spanning 54 Vbeta and 13 Jbeta. TCRdb re-called the immunoSEQ multiplex PCR reads through MiXCR, storing one row per CDR3 protein. The table shows approximately 150,000 distinct CDR3 sequences, with approximately 93% occurring only once. This clonotype was seen just once. Its specificity is not known. Study-wide results and caveats: An acknowledgment was made by the study that its TCR sequencing and HLA analysis involved relatively few individuals.

V lost 4 bases, J lost 7 bases, and 6 bases stayed unmatched. This CDR3 has 13 amino acids. CDR1 and CDR2 from the germline V gene are LNHDA and SQIVND (reference sequence). Sequencing targeted TCR beta in T cells from blood (CD8+ and CD4+). TEMRA cells underwent FACS enrichment and CD8+ and CD4+ T cells underwent negative isolation. The sample taken for sequencing was CD4+ T cells from PBMCs. The clonotype comes from a human donor in good health. This chain connects TRBV19 to TRBJ1-1, with 7 nucleotides matching TRBD1. CDR3 amino acids: CASSRRWDSEAFF. For the CDR3, the DNA is TGTGCCAGTAGTAGACGATGGGACAGTGAAGCTTTCTTT.